The T cell receptor (beta chain) under discussion was sequenced for a study of cytomegalovirus exposure and HLA in healthy donors. Overall study: Of fewer than 450 genotyped donors, 81% clustered with self-reported Caucasian donors.

The PCR contained 60 Vbeta and 13 Jbeta primers. Repertoires were generated with immunoSEQ multiplex PCR, while TCRdb's copy carries only in-frame clones and drops some. The sample lists about 140,000 clones, approximately 80% occurring once. Concerning this clone: The target antigen is unknown.

Findings of the study overall: Donor immune exposure was known only as CMV serostatus.

The TCR was taken from a man aged 50-59 years in good health and CMV-seronegative. Material: PBMCs.

CDR3 nucleotide sequence: TGTGCCAGCAGCCAGACTAGCATCAGCGATGAGCAGTTCTTC. It yields the protein CASSQTSISDEQFF. This chain links TRBV6-5 with TRBJ2-1; 7 nucleotides agree with TRBD2. There are 14 residues in the CDR3. Germline CDR1 is MNHEY and CDR2 is SVGAGI. Unmatched junction bases numbered 10, after V lost 6 bases and J lost 8 bases.